This TCR beta chain was sequenced for a study of cytomegalovirus exposure and HLA in healthy donors (dated by TCRdb to about 2017). Regarding the study in general: An earlier analysis of roughly 570 of the donors reported about 300 Gb of sequence data and 117 million unique TCR beta sequences obtained from about 179 million T cells. Rather than using new phenotypic data, the later analysis identified candidate immune exposures from TCR beta sequences and from how often those sequences occurred across donors. Of the 350 to 450 genotyped donors, roughly 76% were placed in the genetic ancestry cluster associated with self-reported Caucasian donors. Genome-wide SNP genotypes for about 65% of the 666 donors were used in a later genetic analysis, which treated that subset as a discovery cohort. HLA typing included class I and class II loci at four-digit resolution. An early release covering roughly 640 HLA-typed donors comprised about 300 gigabases of sequencing data and 65 million to 100 million unique TCR sequences. The study was designed to test whether signatures of past pathogen exposure could be identified by cataloging public T cell receptors. Across some 400 genotyped donors of the cohort, an average of about 240,000 unique TCR beta nucleotide sequences per donor were sequenced, and 15% to 20% of those sequences were non-productive. To decide whether each TCR beta V gene segment behaved as functional or pseudogenic, an earlier analysis of some 600 of the donors relied on high-throughput TCR beta sequencing. The study combined high-throughput TCR immunosequencing, statistical association of individual TCRs with disease status, and machine learning to predict cytomegalovirus infection status. Every repertoire in the discovery cohort had been generated on one and the same sequencing platform. To study patterns of TCR occurrence, a later analysis re-analyzed previously published TCR beta repertoires from around 660 donors and added high-resolution HLA genotyping. The T cell repertoires of under 700 subjects were profiled by immunosequencing and related to cytomegalovirus serostatus. Donor age, sex, ethnicity and CMV serostatus were compiled alongside the repertoire data. Roughly 5 DR-DQ haplotypes were treated as single units for association and clustering because of strong linkage in the cohort. Along with the approximately 670-subject first cohort, a separate validation cohort of more than 90 different subjects was used. Typing coverage differed by locus: A, B, C, DRB1 and DQB1 were typed in about 620-640 donors, DQA1 in about 510, DPA1 in 600 to 610, and DPB1 in 450 to 480. General findings and caveats noted by the study authors: A further reported finding was that TCR beta sequences accurately predicted the HLA-A and HLA-B alleles for most subjects in the first cohort. In this cohort, only TCR beta chains were sequenced, and detectable features were limited by the absence of alpha or paired-chain data. Most TCR sequences were seen in very few donors, while some public TCRs were found in many individuals. CMV serostatus was the only immune exposure information available for the cohort. When HLA alleles, especially DR and DQ, strongly co-occurred, TCR associations were difficult to assign to individual alleles. A later analysis reported that several top co-occurrence clusters appeared linked to parvovirus B19, influenza, CMV and Epstein-Barr virus. Correlated functional status among segregating V segments might be attributable to linkage disequilibrium, but an unknown experimental factor could not be ruled out. The study listed around 160 TCR beta chains as associated with cytomegalovirus. In a later analysis, 15,000 to 20,000 TCR beta sequences were associated with specific HLA alleles at a false discovery rate of 0.05. A cluster of highly shared sequence variants was judged likely to represent a technical artifact of the sequencing pipeline. Compared with the 666-donor mean, donors in an Asian-associated ancestry cluster had fewer N-insertions in productive TCRs, according to a later genetic analysis. Because counts were too low, about 15 rarely observed V segments, including chromosome 9 orphons, were left out of the earlier analysis of some 600 of the donors. Presence/absence analyses assumed roughly uniform sequencing depth across donors, an assumption that may not hold. In a later analysis, TCR association rates were found to vary across HLA loci, with the most associated TCRs seen for DRB1 alleles and the fewest for HLA-C alleles. Because HLA typing was missing for some donors at each locus, association tests included only the typed subset. Compared with equally common non-associated chains, HLA-associated TCR beta chains in a later analysis were more clonally expanded and had lower generation probabilities. An association between a missense DCLRE1C variant and V-gene and J-gene trimming of TCR beta chains was found in a later genetic analysis and replicated in an independent cohort. In an earlier analysis of some 640 of the donors, most TCR beta V segments were observed in productive rearrangements about 87% or about 30% of the time, broadly matching IMGT annotations. The classifier was reported to diagnose cytomegalovirus status with high specificity and sensitivity in both the original and validation cohorts. In vitro tests confirmed that a few of the cytomegalovirus-associated TCR beta chains recognize cytomegalovirus antigens. The authors suggested that the approach could potentially be generalized to other disease states and immunological phenotypes. A later analysis found that most CMV-associated TCR beta chains appeared HLA-restricted, with HLA associations seemingly driven largely by CMV exposure.

About this clone itself: Which antigen it targets is not known. No per-base quality is available; no much larger clone lies one base away.

In total, 500 to 700 healthy bone marrow donors made up the cohort. At the time of sampling, every cohort member was nominally healthy, though immune exposures that went unrecorded were likely present. The donor was CMV seronegative and was included in the group of 352 seronegative cohort members. Every donor gave a peripheral blood sample, and the peripheral blood mononuclear cells from that sample were used for TCR beta sequencing. Genomic DNA extraction from the blood cell samples was performed with the Qiagen DNeasy Blood Extraction Kit. The library was obtained by the immunoSEQ multiplex PCR assay. The multiplex PCR relied on a mix of 60 forward primers for TCR Vbeta segments and 13 reverse primers for TCR Jbeta segments. A multiplex PCR assay on genomic DNA amplified the CDR3 region of rearranged TCR beta genes. The amplified TCR beta libraries were sequenced on the Illumina HiSeq System as 87-base-pair reads. For the original study's pipeline: In a later analysis, around 80 million unique TCR beta chains were counted across the approximately 640 repertoires, and around 11 million of these chains were shared by at least two donors. Raw reads were error-corrected and collapsed into unique sequences with a nearest-neighbor algorithm that merged closely related sequences to remove PCR and sequencing errors. V, D and J gene segments were assigned by aligning CDR3 sequences to IMGT reference sequences. For a sequence to be retained, a match of at least six nucleotides was required to both a V gene segment and a J gene segment. A rearrangement counted as productive if the CDR3 had no stop codons and remained in frame with V and J, and every other rearrangement counted as non-productive. CDR3 was defined according to IMGT convention as the region running from the second conserved V-encoded cysteine to the conserved J-encoded phenylalanine. In an earlier analysis of approximately 500 of the donors, sequences lacking an unambiguous match to a single V gene segment were excluded. In an earlier analysis of some 590 of the donors, a V segment was called functional when productive rearrangements were above 56.7%, and segregating when the standard deviation between donors exceeded 5%. A statistical classification framework was built for diagnosing cytomegalovirus status from the catalog of TCR beta chain sequences. In a later analysis, TCR nucleotide sequences were compared against IMGT/GENE-DB human TR gene sequences so that V and J genes could be assigned. Using the TCRdist pipeline, a later analysis assigned CDR3 sequences along with most-parsimonious VDJ recombination scenarios. In a later analysis, each TCR beta chain was defined by its CDR3 amino acid sequence together with its V-gene family, and reads lacking a unique V-gene family were excluded. To address suspected cross-contamination and a sequencing artifact, a later analysis removed approximately 600 highly shared, low-generation-probability nucleotide sequences. For each public chain, a later analysis derived a clonal expansion index from normalized ranks of inferred template counts within each repertoire. In a later analysis, generation probabilities were computed with a VDJ recombination model fitted to out-of-frame rearrangements, and the resulting probabilities were checked against IGoR. Hypergeometric tests were used in a later analysis to score TCR-TCR, TCR-HLA and TCR-CMV co-occurrence, with a repertoire-size bias correction applied to the TCR pairs. In a later analysis, false discovery rates were estimated by permuting HLA or CMV assignments 20 times. In a later analysis, co-occurring TCRs were grouped using DBSCAN, with TCRdist sequence similarity added in when clustering inside HLA-allele-positive subsets. For co-occurrence clustering, repertoires with fewer than 30,000 or more than 120,000 public chains were excluded, along with a handful of repertoires with anomalous nucleotide sharing. TCRdb obtained this table from immuneACCESS and retained in-frame rearrangements with V and J assigned. These tables miss some clones; where compared with another copy, unresolved V genes account for less than half of the shortfall, and the remainder is unexplained. The DNA was the basis for D and trimming; V, J and clone size are from that table. The sample records 100,000 or so clones, about 80% of which are singletons. The ten largest make up approximately 2.5% of the sample.

Sequenced material: PBMCs. This sequence originates from a female donor in good health and CMV-seronegative.

The DNA sequence is TGTGCCAGCAGTGAACCACCGGGACAGGTGATTGAGCAGTTCTTC. It translates as CASSEPPGQVIEQFF. The chain links TRBV6-4 with TRBJ2-1; 8 of the junction bases match TRBD1. The germline V gene specifies MRHNA as CDR1 and SNTAGT as CDR2. Taken from cysteine to phenylalanine, the CDR3 has 15 residues. Only the CDR3 portion is preserved as DNA: 45 bases, with reading frame beginning at the first base. V lost 3 bases and J lost 9 bases, and the count of bases not matched to a germline gene is 10.